This passage covers 7 T cell receptor beta chains from one sample sequenced in a study of blood T cell repertoires in COVID-19. Repertoires were generated with immunoSEQ multiplex PCR, while TCRdb's copy carries only in-frame clones and drops some. This table has 300,000 to 450,000 clones, approximately 81% appearing once. Sequenced material: peripheral blood. The receptors here all came from a young woman with acute or convalescent COVID-19.

The chain carries TRBV9 and TRBJ1-1; D call uncertain. The CDR3 extends over 13 amino acids. Trimming took 3 bases from V and 4 from J, leaving 10 bases between them. Germline V gene data show CDR1 as SGDLS and CDR2 as YYNGEE. CDR3 bases: TGTGCCAGCAGCGAGAGGCTCGGCACTGAAGCTTTCTTT. Translation gives CASSERLGTEAFF.

The V call is TRBV11-3, the J call TRBJ2-1; 7 positions match TRBD2. Unmatched junction bases numbered 2, after V lost 2 bases and J lost 4 bases. Germline CDR1 is SGHNT and CDR2 is YENEEA. The CDR3 totals 14 residues. CDR3 in DNA: TGTGCCAGCAGCTTAAGCGGGGAATACAATGAGCAGTTCTTC. It translates to CASSLSGEYNEQFF.

A note on this clone: One end of the junction fails to match germline, which may point to a read error. The chain has TRBV7-3 and TRBJ2-1; a weak D match, TRBD1 (6 bases). The V gene's germline CDR1 is SGHTA and CDR2 FQGTGA. The CDR3 is 16 amino acids. The CDR3 coding sequence is TGTGCCAGCAGCCTAACAGGGTCGCGGGTAAACAATGAGCAGTTCTTC. It specifies CASSLTGSRVNNEQFF.

The J gene is TRBJ1-1, the V gene TRBV19; TRBD1 aligns across 7 bases. J was trimmed by 4 bases and V by 6 bases; bases with no gene match: 5. This CDR3 has 13 amino acids. CDR1 and CDR2 from the germline V gene are LNHDA and SQIVND (reference sequence). CDR3 sequence reads: CASRPTGSTEAFF. The DNA of the CDR3 is TGTGCCAGTAGACCGACAGGGTCCACTGAAGCTTTCTTT.

The chain recombines TRBV19 with TRBJ1-6, with 9 bases identical to TRBD1. This CDR3 spans 16 amino acids. The V segment lost 7 bases and the J segment 7 bases; nucleotides outside the gene matches: 11. Germline V CDR1 and CDR2: LNHDA, SQIVND (reference sequence). The CDR3 nucleotides are TGTGCCAGTACCCCCGACAGGGGGACTTTCAATTCACCCCTCCACTTT. Its translation: CASTPDRGTFNSPLHF.

The chain recombines TRBV28 with TRBJ1-5; the D is unclear. The CDR3 has 13 residues. The germline V gene encodes CDR1 MDHEN and CDR2 SYDVKM. Trimming pared 6 bases from V and 3 bases from J, leaving 9 bases between. In DNA, the CDR3 is TGTGCCAGCAGGTCGGGAAACAATCAGCCCCAGCATTTT. This encodes CASRSGNNQPQHF.

This rearrangement joins TRBV4-2 to TRBJ2-1, with TRBD2 identical over 7 bases. Looked up from germline, CDR1 is LGHNA and CDR2 is YNFKEQ. The length of the CDR3 is 18 residues. V lost 3 bases and J lost 8; bases outside the gene matches: 19. The CDR3 loop reads CASSQKAPPSGQIYEQFF. CDR3 sequence (DNA): TGTGCCAGCAGCCAGAAGGCCCCGCCTAGCGGACAAATTTATGAGCAGTTCTTC.